This T cell receptor (beta chain) was identified during a study of cytomegalovirus exposure and HLA in healthy donors. Study-wide points: Donors were assumed by presence/absence analyses to have roughly uniform sequencing depth. Earlier analysis yielded a pattern in which most TCR beta V segments were productive about 87% or about 30% of the time. A highly shared variant cluster was judged a likely technical artifact.

Losses at the gene ends were 0 bases for V and 2 bases for J; bases not matched to a gene: 3. In germline, CDR1 is SGHDT, CDR2 YYEEEE. This CDR3 is 16 amino acids long. PCR used 60 Vbeta primers and 13 Jbeta primers. TCRdb's table, derived via immunoSEQ multiplex PCR, lists solely in-frame clones and lacks some. The sample has over 150,000 clones, less than 85% seen once. This clone appeared a single time. The antigen remains unidentified. The donors were healthy bone marrow donors. This receptor was identified in a man between 18 and 35 years old in good health and CMV-seronegative. The rearrangement uses TRBV5-6 and TRBJ2-3, with 10 bases matching TRBD2. The specimen was PBMCs. The CDR3 is CASSLVLAGDTDTQYF. CDR3 nucleotide sequence: TGTGCCAGCAGCTTGGTCCTAGCGGGGGACACAGATACGCAGTATTTT. The complete variable domain, with remaining parts taken from reference TRBV5-6 and TRBJ2-3, reads DAGVTQSPTHLIKTRGQQVTLRCSPKSGHDTVSWYQQALGQGPQFIFQYYEEEERQRGNFPDRFSGHQFPNYSSELNVNALLLGDSALYLCASSLVLAGDTDTQYFGPGTRLTVL.